The 7 T cell receptor beta chains listed next were all sequenced from one sample in a study of blood T cell repertoires in COVID-19. TCRdb's table, derived via immunoSEQ multiplex PCR, lists solely in-frame clones and lacks some. The table records 180,000 or so clones, roughly 88% of them present only once. Sequencing was performed on peripheral blood. The origin of the receptors is a woman aged 35 to 49 with COVID-19, enrolled during active disease.

The chain carries TRBV6-5 and TRBJ1-2; D possibly corresponds to TRBD1 (6 bases). The V end was cut by 7 bases, the J end by 4 bases, with 13 bases between. The CDR3 consists of 13 residues. Germline V lookup: CDR1 MNHEY, CDR2 SVGAGI. CDR3 bases: TGTGCCAGCACCAAGGACAGTAGCTATGGCTACACCTTC. Protein sequence: CASTKDSSYGYTF.

This clone was recorded only once. This chain joins TRBV18 and TRBJ1-5, with D unresolved. This CDR3 is 13 amino acids long. The germline V gene encodes CDR1 KGHSH and CDR2 LQKENI. With 2 bases removed from V and 9 bases from J, the gap between germline ends came to 11 bases. CDR3 DNA sequence: TGTGCCAGCTCACCAGGAGGGTTCGGGCCCCAGCATTTT. Translating it yields CASSPGGFGPQHF.

J is TRBJ2-5 and V is TRBV27; D is undetermined. The CDR3 consists of 16 residues. Trimming removed 0 bases from V and 5 bases from J, with 16 bases in between. Germline V CDR1 and CDR2: MNHEY, SMNVEV (reference sequence). The DNA for the CDR3 is TGTGCCAGCAGTTTATCGCCAGGCGTGCCGTGGGAGACCCAGTACTTC. Translated, it gives CASSLSPGVPWETQYF.

The chain links TRBV6-2 or TRBV6-3 to TRBJ1-3; no firm D call. Trimming took 0 bases from V and 1 from J, leaving 4 bases between them. This CDR3 has 14 residues. CDR1 MNHEY and CDR2 SVGEGT come from the germline V gene. CDR3 protein: CASSYSRSGNTIYF. The CDR3 DNA reads TGTGCCAGCAGTTACTCCAGGTCTGGAAACACCATATATTTT.

This clone was recorded once. The V call is TRBV11-3, the J call TRBJ2-3, with a possible D match to TRBD2 (5 bases). V was trimmed by 2 bases and J by 3 bases, leaving 9 bases between them. The CDR3 extends over 14 amino acids. Germline V CDR1 and CDR2: SGHNT, YENEEA. CDR3: CASSLSGNTDTQYF. CDR3 bases: TGTGCCAGCAGCTTATCGGGGAATACAGATACGCAGTATTTT. The full variable domain, rest sourced from reference TRBV11-3 and TRBJ2-3, is EAGVVQSPRYKIIEKKQPVAFWCNPISGHNTLYWYLQNLGQGPELLIRYENEEAVDDSQLPKDRFSAERLKGVDSTLKIQPAELGDSAVYLCASSLSGNTDTQYFGPGTRLTVL.

The CDR3 loop is CASSLRLGQGYGYTF. The CDR3 nucleotides are TGTGCCAGCAGTTTACGACTAGGACAGGGCTATGGCTACACCTTC. This chain joins TRBV28 and TRBJ1-2, with 8 positions matching TRBD1. The CDR3 is 15 residues long. V gave up 2 bases and J gave up 4 bases; unmatched junction bases: 6. Germline loops: CDR1 MDHEN, CDR2 SYDVKM.

The V and J genes are TRBV19 and TRBJ2-7, with 7 nucleotides matching TRBD1. From germline, CDR1 is LNHDA and CDR2 SQIVND (reference sequence). The CDR3 length is 13 residues. The trim removed 6 bases at V and 2 bases at J, leaving 4 bases unmatched. DNA for the CDR3: TGTGCCAGTAGGGGGGACAGAGCCTACGAGCAGTACTTC. As protein: CASRGDRAYEQYF.